Ten or more counts support the clone carrying this T cell receptor beta chain. The data stem from a study of T cells in Graves' hyperthyroidism and ophthalmopathy. The CDR3 covers 16 residues. The germline gives CDR1 SGHTA, CDR2 FQGTGA. V dropped 1 base and J dropped 2; count of bases not matched to a gene: 5. RNA transcripts yielded amplified TCR beta CDR3 regions. Using the HTBI primer set, a first-round RT-PCR was run on the TCR CDR3. TCRdb analysed the multiplex PCR reads with MiXCR anew, one entry per CDR3 protein. The table shows roughly 510,000 distinct CDR3 sequences, with 46% occurring only once.

The sample was peripheral blood or thyroid tissue (not recorded which). The clonotype originates from an adult woman with Graves' disease, either hyperthyroidism or ophthalmopathy (not recorded which). V gene TRBV7-3 combines with J gene TRBJ1-5, with 7 bases lining up with TRBD1. The CDR3 DNA follows: TGTGCCAGCAGCTTAAGCCGAACAGGGGGCAATCAGCCCCAGCATTTT. Translation gives CASSLSRTGGNQPQHF.